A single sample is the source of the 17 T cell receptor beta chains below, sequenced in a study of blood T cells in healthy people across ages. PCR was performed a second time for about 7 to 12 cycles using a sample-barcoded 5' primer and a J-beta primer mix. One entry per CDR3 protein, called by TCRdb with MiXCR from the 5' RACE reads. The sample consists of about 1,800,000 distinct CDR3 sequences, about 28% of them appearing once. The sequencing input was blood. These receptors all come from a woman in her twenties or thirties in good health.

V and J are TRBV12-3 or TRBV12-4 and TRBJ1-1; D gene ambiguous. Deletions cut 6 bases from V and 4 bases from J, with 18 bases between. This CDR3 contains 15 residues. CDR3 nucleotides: TGTGCCAGCAGACTCGGTGGGATAGGAGGCACTGAAGCTTTCTTT. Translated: CASRLGGIGGTEAFF.

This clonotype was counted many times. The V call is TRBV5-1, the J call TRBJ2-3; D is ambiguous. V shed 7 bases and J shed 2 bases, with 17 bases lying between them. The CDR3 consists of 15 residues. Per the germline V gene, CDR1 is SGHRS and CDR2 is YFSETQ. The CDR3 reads CASLGMPRSTDTQYF. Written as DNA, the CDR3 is TGCGCCAGCTTAGGGATGCCGCGATCCACAGATACGCAGTATTTT.

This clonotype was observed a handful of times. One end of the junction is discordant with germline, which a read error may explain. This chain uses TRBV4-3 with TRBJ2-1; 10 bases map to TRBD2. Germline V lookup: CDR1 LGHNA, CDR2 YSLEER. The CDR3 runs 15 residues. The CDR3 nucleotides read TGCGCCAACAGCCAAGGGCTAGCGGGAGACAATGAGCAGTTCTTC. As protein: CANSQGLAGDNEQFF.

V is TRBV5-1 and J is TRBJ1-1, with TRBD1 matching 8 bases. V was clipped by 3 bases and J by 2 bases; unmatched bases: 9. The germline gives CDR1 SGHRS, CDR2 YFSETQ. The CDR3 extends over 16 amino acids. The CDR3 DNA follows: TGCGCCAGCAGCTGGGGGACAGGCACACTCAACACTGAAGCTTTCTTT. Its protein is CASSWGTGTLNTEAFF. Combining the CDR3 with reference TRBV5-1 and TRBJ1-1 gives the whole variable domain KAGVTQTPRYLIKTRGQQVTLSCSPISGHRSVSWYQQTPGQGLQFLFEYFSETQRNKGNFPGRFSGRQFSNSRSEMNVSTLELGDSALYLCASSWGTGTLNTEAFFGQGTRLTVV.

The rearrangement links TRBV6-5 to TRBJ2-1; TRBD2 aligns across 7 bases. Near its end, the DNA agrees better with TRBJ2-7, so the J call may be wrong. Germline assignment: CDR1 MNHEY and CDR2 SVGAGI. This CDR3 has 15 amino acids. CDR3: CASSFSGTAYNEQYF. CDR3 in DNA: TGTGCCAGCAGTTTCAGCGGGACTGCCTACAATGAGCAGTACTTC.

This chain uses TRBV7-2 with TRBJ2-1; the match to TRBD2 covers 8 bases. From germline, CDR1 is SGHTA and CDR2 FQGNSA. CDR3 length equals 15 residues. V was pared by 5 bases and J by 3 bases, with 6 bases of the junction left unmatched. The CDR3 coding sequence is TGTGCCAGCAGCCCGCGGGAGGCCCGCTACAATGAGCAGTTCTTC. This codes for CASSPREARYNEQFF.

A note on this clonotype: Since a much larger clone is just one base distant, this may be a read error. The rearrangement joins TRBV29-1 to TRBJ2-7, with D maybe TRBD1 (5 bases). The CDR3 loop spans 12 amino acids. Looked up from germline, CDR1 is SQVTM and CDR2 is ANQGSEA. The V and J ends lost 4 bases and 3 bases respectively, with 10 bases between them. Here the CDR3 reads CSVVRENYEQYF. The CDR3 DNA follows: TGCAGCGTTGTCAGGGAAAACTACGAGCAGTACTTC.

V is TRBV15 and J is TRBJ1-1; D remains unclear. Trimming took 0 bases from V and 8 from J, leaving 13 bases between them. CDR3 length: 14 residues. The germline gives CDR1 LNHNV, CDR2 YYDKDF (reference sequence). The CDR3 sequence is CATSRDYDGVEAFF. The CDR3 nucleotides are TGTGCCACCAGCAGAGATTATGATGGAGTCGAAGCTTTCTTT.

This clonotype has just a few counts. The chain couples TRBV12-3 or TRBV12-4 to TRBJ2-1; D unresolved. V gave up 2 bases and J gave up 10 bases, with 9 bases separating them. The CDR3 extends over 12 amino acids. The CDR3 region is CASSLQSAEQFF. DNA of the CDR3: TGTGCCAGCAGTTTACAATCGGCCGAGCAGTTCTTC.

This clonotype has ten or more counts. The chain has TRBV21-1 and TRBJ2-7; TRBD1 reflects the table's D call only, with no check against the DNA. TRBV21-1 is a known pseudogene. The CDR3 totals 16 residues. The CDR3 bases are TGTGCCAGCAGCAAGCCCCCCGGGACAGGGGGTGTCGAGCAGTACTTC. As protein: CASSKPPGTGGVEQYF.

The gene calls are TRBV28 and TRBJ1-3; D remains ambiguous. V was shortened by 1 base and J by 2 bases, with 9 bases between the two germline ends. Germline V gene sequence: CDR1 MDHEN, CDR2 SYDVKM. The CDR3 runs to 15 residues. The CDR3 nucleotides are TGTGCCAGCAGTTTATTCGTCACTCCTGGAAACACCATATATTTT. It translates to CASSLFVTPGNTIYF.

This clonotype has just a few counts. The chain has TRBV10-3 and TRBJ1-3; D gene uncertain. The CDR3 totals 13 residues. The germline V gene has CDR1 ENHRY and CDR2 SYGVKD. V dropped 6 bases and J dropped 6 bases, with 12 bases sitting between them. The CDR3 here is CAISEVGLNTIYF. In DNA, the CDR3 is TGTGCCATCAGCGAAGTGGGCTTAAACACCATATATTTT.

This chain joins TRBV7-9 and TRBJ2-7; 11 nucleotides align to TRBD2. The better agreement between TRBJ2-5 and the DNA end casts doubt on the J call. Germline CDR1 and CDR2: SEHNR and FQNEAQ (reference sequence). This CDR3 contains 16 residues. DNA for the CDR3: TGTGCCAGCAGCTTCCCTATAGCGGGAGGGGAGGAGACCCAGTACTTC. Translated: CASSFPIAGGEETQYF.

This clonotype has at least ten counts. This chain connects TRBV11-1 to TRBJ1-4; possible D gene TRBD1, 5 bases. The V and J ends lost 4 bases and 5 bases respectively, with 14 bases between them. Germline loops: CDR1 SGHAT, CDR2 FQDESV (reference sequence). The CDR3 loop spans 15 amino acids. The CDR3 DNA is TGTGCCAGCAGCTCCGGGACCCTTCCGAATGAAAAACTGTTTTTT. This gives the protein CASSSGTLPNEKLFF.

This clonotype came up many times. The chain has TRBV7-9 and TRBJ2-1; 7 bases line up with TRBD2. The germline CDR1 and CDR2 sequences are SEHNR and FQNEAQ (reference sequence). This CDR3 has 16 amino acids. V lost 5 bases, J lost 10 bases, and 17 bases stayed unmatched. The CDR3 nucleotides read TGTGCCAGCAGCCCGCGACTAGCCGCTACTATCTTCGAGCAGTTCTTC. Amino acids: CASSPRLAATIFEQFF.

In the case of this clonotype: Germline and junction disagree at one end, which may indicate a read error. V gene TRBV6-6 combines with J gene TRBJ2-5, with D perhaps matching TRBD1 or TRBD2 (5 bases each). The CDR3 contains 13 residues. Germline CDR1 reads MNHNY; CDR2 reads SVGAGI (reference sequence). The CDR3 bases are TGTGCCAGCAGTTACCGGCAGGGAGAGACCCGGTACTTC. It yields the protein CASSYRQGETRYF.

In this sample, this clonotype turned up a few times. The CDR3 bases are TGTGCCAGTAGTATATTTGGGGACAGGGGGTCTAATGGCTACACCTTC. Its translation is CASSIFGDRGSNGYTF. The rearrangement links TRBV19 to TRBJ1-2; TRBD1 agrees at 11 bases. The J segment lost 6 bases and the V segment lost 2 bases, leaving 8 bases of the junction unmatched. CDR1 and CDR2 (germline): LNHDA, SQIVND (reference sequence). CDR3 length: 16 residues.